This TCR beta chain comes out of a study of shared clonotypes between healthy human individuals. Regarding this clone: Germline and junction disagree at one end, which may indicate a read error.

TCRdb's table, derived via immunoSEQ multiplex PCR, lists solely in-frame clones and lacks some. The sample has roughly 1 million clones, 70% to 80% seen once. Germline loops: CDR1 GTSNPN, CDR2 SVGIG (reference sequence). This CDR3 has 18 residues. The sample taken for sequencing was memory CD4+ T cells from PBMCs. The subset was: CD45RA-negative fraction. The clonotype originates from a man aged 18 to 35 in good health. Some clones in this sample may be carry-over from other donors' samples. The V and J genes are TRBV30 and TRBJ1-1, with D uncertain. The CDR3 protein is CAWSPFGLGGLGNTEALF. CDR3 bases: TGTGCCTGGAGTCCCTTCGGCTTGGGTGGGTTAGGGAACACTGAAGCTCTCTTT.